This T cell receptor beta chain appears in the sequencing data of a study of T cells in Graves' hyperthyroidism and ophthalmopathy. Points from the study as a whole: Stable hyperthyroidism was separated from ophthalmopathy by a model based on 13 V-J features. It was a median 6.5 months before onset that the model predicted ophthalmopathy. Blood also contained most expanded thyroid clonotypes above 0.001.

Germline CDR1 reads MGHDK; CDR2 reads SYGVNS. V shed 5 bases and J shed 16 bases, with 14 bases lying between them. The CDR3 contains 11 residues. From RNA transcripts, TCR beta CDR3 regions were amplified. The HTBI set primed first-round TCR CDR3 RT-PCR. TCRdb ran MiXCR on the multiplex PCR reads and lists one entry per CDR3 protein. The repertoire includes hundreds of thousands of distinct CDR3 sequences, over 40% of them detected once, and less than 9% sits in the top ten. Patients showing uncontrolled infection, other autoimmune disease, pregnancy or lactation were ineligible. Comments on this clonotype: The target antigen is unknown.

The TCR originated in an adult man with Graves' disease, either hyperthyroidism or ophthalmopathy (not recorded which). The sequenced sample consisted of peripheral blood or thyroid tissue (not recorded which). V gene TRBV25-1 combines with J gene TRBJ1-4; D unclear. The CDR3 is CASSLLGNQFF. The CDR3 coding sequence is TGTGCCAGCAGTTTATTGGGTAATCAGTTTTTT.